The T cell receptor (beta chain) under discussion was sequenced for a study of T cell responses to AZD1222 COVID-19 vaccine (dated by TCRdb to about 2021). Some background on the complete study: Because spike-specific TCR depth and breadth did not differ between the two schedules, AZD1222 recipients who got a second dose at roughly 4 weeks were pooled with those who got a second dose at roughly 12 weeks. TCR sequencing was performed for approximately 240 trial participants, of whom roughly 200 were given two doses of AZD1222 and roughly 25 were given two doses of MenACWY control vaccine. Trial participants were enrolled by age into subgroups of 18-55, 56-69 and 70-plus years, and about 150, 27 and 61 TCR-sequenced participants, respectively, were included in these subgroups.

The time point label on this specimen signifies: baseline before first vaccination. Vaccinee samples came from UK trials COV001 and COV002, including a single-blind randomized controlled phase 2/3 trial of AZD1222 (ChAdOx1 nCoV-19) in healthy adults. For TCRbeta chain sequencing, PBMC samples were collected from trial participants at day 0 and at day 28 after the second dose. Reading from cysteine to phenylalanine, the CDR3 counts 15 amino acids. Of all the DNA, just the CDR3 is kept, 45 bases in frame from base 1. From the germline V gene, CDR1 is ENHRY and CDR2 is SYGVKD. Trimming leaves V shorter by 6 bases and J shorter by 2 bases, with the junction holding 5 bases beyond the gene matches. Overall study outcomes, separate from this receptor: In the small 56-69-year group, the increase in depth fell short of significance, most likely because of low power. Because no day 14 peak-response samples were available, the repertoires could be characterized only after the peak T cell response. The whole spike protein was spanned by vaccine-associated CD4 TCRs, and dominant responses were seen in regions 160-218 and 743-854. Conclusions about previously exposed vaccinees are limited because only six or seven AZD1222 recipients were SARS-CoV-2 seropositive at baseline. Spike-specific TCR breadth and depth rose significantly after two AZD1222 doses compared with day 0 and with MenACWY recipients. Participants were mostly white British, with more females than males. The authors suggested clonal diversity may have been underestimated. Reportedly, almost half of the unique spike-specific TCRs recognized epitopes lying outside the regions that are mutated in the B.1.351 and B.1.1.7 variants.

The CDR3 regions of human TCRbeta chains were analyzed by immunosequencing. Per the authors' processing: Repertoire TCRs were matched against a reference library of SARS-CoV-2-specific TCRs generated with the MIRA antigen-specificity platform. Breadth was defined as the fraction of unique TCRs that were SARS-CoV-2-associated, and depth was defined as the fraction of total T cells that were SARS-CoV-2-associated. Using the MIRA data, every spike-specific TCR was mapped to the spike region that the TCR reacted to and assigned to either a CD4 or a CD8 class. Log10-transformed breadth and depth values were compared by one-way ANOVA with Sidak's multiple comparisons tests. TCRdb provides this immuneACCESS table in a form limited to in-frame rearrangements. Some clones are lacking; in checked studies, under half of them reflect an unresolved V gene, and why the rest are absent is not known. That table gives V, J and clone size, and the DNA gave D and trimming. This sample holds approximately 120,000 clones; 90% were observed only once. The ten most abundant clones make up around 7.2% of the sample.

For this clone: What antigen it recognizes has not been identified. Base quality data are lacking; no much larger clone is found one base away.

The sequence was collected from an adult in good health. This chain joins TRBV10-3 to TRBJ2-7, and 12 bases in between align with TRBD2. The sequences come from peripheral blood, collected on day 0 of AZD1222 vaccination. The CDR3 in this case is CAISSGLAGTYEQYF. The DNA reads as follows: TGTGCCATCAGCTCAGGACTAGCGGGAACCTACGAGCAGTACTTC.